This entry describes one T cell receptor (beta chain). Its antigen remains undetermined. Per-nucleotide qualities are absent, and no much larger clonotype sits a single base away. The germline V gene encodes CDR1 SGHRS and CDR2 YFSETQ. The CDR3 contains 14 residues, cysteine and phenylalanine counted. The read is trimmed to its CDR3 DNA, 42 bases read in frame from base 1. Trimming accounts for 2 bases at V and 1 base at J, while the number of junction bases matched to no gene is 3. The library was obtained by the immunoSEQ multiplex PCR assay. The multiplex PCR relied on a mix of 60 forward primers for TCR Vbeta segments and 13 reverse primers for TCR Jbeta segments. A multiplex PCR assay on genomic DNA amplified the CDR3 region of rearranged TCR beta genes. Amplified TCR beta libraries were sequenced as 87-base-pair reads on the Illumina HiSeq System. The study's own analysis went as follows. A later analysis tallied 80 million to 95 million unique TCR beta chains across the 550 to 850 repertoires, and 10 million to 11 million of those chains were shared by two or more donors. A nearest-neighbor algorithm error-corrected the raw reads and collapsed the reads into unique sequences, merging closely related sequences to remove PCR and sequencing errors. V, D and J gene segments were assigned by aligning CDR3 sequences to IMGT reference sequences. Each retained sequence needed at least a six-nucleotide match to both a V gene segment and a J gene segment. Rearrangements were called productive when the CDR3 lacked stop codons and stayed in frame with V and J; all others were non-productive. CDR3 was defined according to IMGT convention as the region running from the second conserved V-encoded cysteine to the conserved J-encoded phenylalanine. The earlier analysis of some 600 of the donors excluded sequences that lacked an unambiguous match to a single V gene segment. In an earlier analysis of about 590 of the donors, a V segment was called functional when productive rearrangements were above 56.7%, and segregating when the standard deviation between donors exceeded 5%. A statistical classification framework was built to diagnose cytomegalovirus status from the catalog of TCR beta chain sequences. In a later analysis, V and J genes were assigned by comparing TCR nucleotide sequences against IMGT/GENE-DB human TR gene sequences. A later analysis assigned CDR3 sequences and most-parsimonious VDJ recombination scenarios with the TCRdist pipeline. In a later analysis, each TCR beta chain was defined by its CDR3 amino acid sequence together with its V-gene family, and reads without a unique V-gene family were excluded. To address suspected cross-contamination and a sequencing artifact, a later analysis removed roughly 580 highly shared, low-generation-probability nucleotide sequences. In a later analysis, a clonal expansion index was calculated for each public chain from normalized within-repertoire ranks of inferred template counts. In a later analysis, generation probabilities were computed with a VDJ recombination model fitted to out-of-frame rearrangements, and the resulting probabilities were checked against IGoR. A later analysis scored TCR-TCR, TCR-HLA and TCR-CMV co-occurrence with hypergeometric tests, applying a repertoire-size bias correction to TCR pairs. False discovery rates were estimated in a later analysis by permuting HLA or CMV assignments 20 times. In a later analysis, co-occurring TCRs were grouped using DBSCAN, with TCRdist sequence similarity added in when clustering inside HLA-allele-positive subsets. Repertoires with fewer than 30,000 or more than 120,000 public chains were left out of co-occurrence clustering, as were five repertoires with anomalous nucleotide sharing. TCRdb retrieved this table from immuneACCESS and kept in-frame rearrangements only. Not all clones are present; in checked studies, unresolved V genes account for under half, and no reason is known for the remainder. V, J and clone size are taken as reported in that table, and D and trimming were inferred from the DNA itself. The sample table holds about 120,000 clones, of which approximately 81% were seen once. Of the sample, 2.2% falls within the top ten clones.

The entry originates in a study of cytomegalovirus exposure and HLA in healthy donors (dated by TCRdb to the late 2010s). Background on the whole study: An earlier analysis of fewer than 750 of the donors reported approximately 300 Gb of sequence data and 100 million to 120 million unique TCR beta sequences obtained from around 180 million T cells. Roughly 310 gigabases of sequencing data and tens of millions of unique TCR sequences were included in an early release covering about 700 HLA-typed donors. Among the roughly 400 genotyped donors, approximately 82% belonged to the genetic ancestry cluster associated with self-reported Caucasian donors. The study aimed to test whether cataloging public T cell receptors could reveal signatures of past pathogen exposure. The T cell repertoires of 550 to 850 subjects were profiled by immunosequencing and related to cytomegalovirus serostatus. In addition to the first cohort of hundreds of subjects, a separate validation cohort of under 150 different subjects was used. To predict cytomegalovirus infection status, the study brought together high-throughput TCR immunosequencing, statistical association of individual TCRs with disease status, and machine learning. To study patterns of TCR occurrence, a later analysis re-analyzed previously published TCR beta repertoires from 700 or so donors and added high-resolution HLA genotyping. Rather than using new phenotypic data, the later analysis identified candidate immune exposures from TCR beta sequences and from how often those sequences occurred across donors. In an earlier analysis of several hundred of the donors, high-throughput TCR beta sequencing was used to judge whether each TCR beta V gene segment behaved as functional or pseudogenic. Donor age, sex, ethnicity and CMV serostatus were compiled alongside the repertoire data. A later genetic analysis took genome-wide SNP genotypes for about 55% of the 666 donors and used that subset as a discovery cohort. Every discovery cohort repertoire had been produced on one sequencing platform. HLA typing covered class I and class II loci at four-digit resolution. The number of typed donors differed by locus: roughly 629-640 for A, B, C, DRB1 and DQB1; roughly 510 for DQA1; some 610 for DPA1; and 450 to 480 for DPB1. Because of strong linkage in the cohort, a few DR-DQ haplotypes were treated as single units for association and clustering. On average, roughly 240,000 unique TCR beta nucleotide sequences were sequenced per donor among fewer than 500 genotyped donors of the cohort, with roughly 20% of those sequences being non-productive. Overall study outcomes, separate from this receptor: Because HLA typing was missing for some donors at each locus, association tests included only the typed subset. A later genetic analysis associated a missense DCLRE1C variant with V-gene and J-gene trimming of TCR beta chains, and an independent cohort replicated the association. Three of the identified cytomegalovirus-associated TCR beta chains were confirmed in vitro to be specific for cytomegalovirus antigens. In a later analysis, over 15,000 TCR beta sequences were associated with specific HLA alleles at a false discovery rate of 0.05. The cohort was sequenced for TCR beta chains only, and without alpha or paired-chain data the features that could be detected were limited. When HLA alleles, especially DR and DQ, strongly co-occurred, TCR associations were difficult to assign to individual alleles. A cluster of highly shared sequence variants was judged likely to represent a technical artifact of the sequencing pipeline. A later analysis found that most CMV-associated TCR beta chains appeared HLA-restricted, with HLA associations seemingly driven largely by CMV exposure. Because counts were too low, under 20 rarely observed V segments, including chromosome 9 orphons, were left out of the earlier analysis of some 640 of the donors. Some IMGT-functional V segments, including TRBV6-2 and TRBV6-3, could not be told apart with the 87-base-pair reads, so those segments were excluded. Immune exposure information for the cohort was limited to CMV serostatus. Compared with the 666-donor mean, donors in an Asian-associated ancestry cluster had fewer N-insertions in productive TCRs, according to a later genetic analysis. In both the original and validation cohorts, the classifier was reported to diagnose cytomegalovirus status with high specificity and sensitivity. In a later analysis, TCR association rates were found to vary across HLA loci, with the most associated TCRs seen for DRB1 alleles and the fewest for HLA-C alleles. According to a later analysis, parvovirus B19, influenza, CMV and Epstein-Barr virus appeared linked to several top co-occurrence clusters. Presence/absence analyses assumed roughly uniform sequencing depth across donors, an assumption that may not hold. The authors suggested that the approach could potentially be extended to other disease states and immunological phenotypes. Correlated functional status among segregating V segments might be attributable to linkage disequilibrium, but an unknown experimental factor could not be ruled out. While some public TCRs were present in many individuals, most TCR sequences turned up only very rarely across donors. A total of about 150 TCR beta chains were listed by the study as associated with cytomegalovirus. A further reported finding was that TCR beta sequences accurately predicted the HLA-A and HLA-B alleles for most subjects in the first cohort. In an earlier analysis of around 600 of the donors, most TCR beta V segments appeared in productive rearrangements about 90% or about 30% of the time, broadly matching IMGT annotations. In a later analysis, HLA-associated TCR beta chains were found to be more clonally expanded and to have lower generation probabilities than equally common non-associated chains.

In total, roughly 710 healthy bone marrow donors made up the cohort. Cohort members were all nominally healthy when sampled, although unrecorded immune exposures were likely present. The donor tested CMV seronegative, placing the donor among the roughly 400 seronegative members of the cohort. Every donor gave a peripheral blood sample, and the peripheral blood mononuclear cells from that sample were used for TCR beta sequencing. The Qiagen DNeasy Blood Extraction Kit was used to extract genomic DNA from the blood cell samples. The specimen was PBMCs. The clonotype originates from a woman in her 40s in good health and CMV-seronegative. The receptor chain draws on TRBV5-1 and TRBJ2-7; TRBD2 aligns with 7 central bases. The CDR3 here reads CASSFAGESYEQYF. The nucleotide sequence is given as TGCGCCAGCAGCTTTGCGGGGGAGTCCTACGAGCAGTACTTC. This CDR3, with the reference TRBV5-1 and TRBJ2-7 proteins standing in past its ends, gives the full variable domain KAGVTQTPRYLIKTRGQQVTLSCSPISGHRSVSWYQQTPGQGLQFLFEYFSETQRNKGNFPGRFSGRQFSNSRSEMNVSTLELGDSALYLCASSFAGESYEQYFGPGTRLTVT.